A selection of T cell receptor beta chains follows, all from one sample in a study of blood T cell repertoires in COVID-19. The assay was immunoSEQ multiplex PCR, and TCRdb's table has in-frame clones only and misses some. In the table there are around 30,000 clones, roughly 87% of which are singletons. Sequenced: peripheral blood. These receptors all come from a man in his fifties or sixties with active or convalescent COVID-19. CDR3s leave out the opening cysteine and the closing phenylalanine or tryptophan. The order of the fields is D gene, clone size, J gene, V gene, CDR3 protein. The D gene is left open where the match is weak. Clone sizes are given selectively: once, few, many, or a class where the clone is expanded.

d_call: .; clone_size: .; j_call: TRBJ2-2; v_call: TRBV19; cdr3_aa: ASSISQKNTGELF
d_call: .; clone_size: .; j_call: TRBJ2-5; v_call: TRBV6-5; cdr3_aa: ASSWAGPQQETQY
d_call: TRBD2; clone_size: .; j_call: TRBJ2-3; v_call: TRBV6-2/TRBV6-3; cdr3_aa: ASSPGLAGITDTQY
d_call: .; clone_size: .; j_call: TRBJ2-2; v_call: TRBV5-1; cdr3_aa: ASSTGAGGAGELF
d_call: TRBD2; clone_size: .; j_call: TRBJ2-3; v_call: TRBV4-2; cdr3_aa: ASSQPPGEAGGTDTQY
d_call: .; clone_size: .; j_call: TRBJ2-1; v_call: TRBV5-4; cdr3_aa: ASSFDTGEQF
d_call: TRBD1; clone_size: .; j_call: TRBJ2-1; v_call: TRBV6-2/TRBV6-3; cdr3_aa: ASSQRPGTGIPSEQF
d_call: .; clone_size: .; j_call: TRBJ2-7; v_call: TRBV6-2/TRBV6-3; cdr3_aa: ASSWFRLRPSYEQY
d_call: .; clone_size: .; j_call: TRBJ2-1; v_call: TRBV10-1; cdr3_aa: ASSESGGRNEQF
d_call: .; clone_size: .; j_call: TRBJ2-1; v_call: TRBV5-1; cdr3_aa: ASSLGPPLEQF
d_call: .; clone_size: .; j_call: TRBJ2-3; v_call: TRBV28; cdr3_aa: ASSPTGRDTQY
d_call: TRBD1; clone_size: .; j_call: TRBJ1-2; v_call: TRBV28; cdr3_aa: ASSFGRGRGNYGYT
d_call: .; clone_size: .; j_call: TRBJ2-1; v_call: TRBV28; cdr3_aa: ASSPSSQDNEQF
d_call: TRBD1; clone_size: .; j_call: TRBJ1-2; v_call: TRBV6-2/TRBV6-3; cdr3_aa: ASSYGTGGYGYT
d_call: .; clone_size: .; j_call: TRBJ2-7; v_call: TRBV19; cdr3_aa: ASTESQGYEQY
d_call: TRBD2; clone_size: .; j_call: TRBJ2-7; v_call: TRBV19; cdr3_aa: ASSREGSSGLYEQY
d_call: .; clone_size: .; j_call: TRBJ2-7; v_call: TRBV28; cdr3_aa: ASSHYGQLSYEQY
d_call: .; clone_size: .; j_call: TRBJ1-1; v_call: TRBV7-2; cdr3_aa: ASSLGSPHMNTEAF
d_call: .; clone_size: .; j_call: TRBJ1-2; v_call: TRBV11-2; cdr3_aa: ASSLLPGLQRSGYT
d_call: TRBD1; clone_size: once; j_call: TRBJ2-5; v_call: TRBV10-3; cdr3_aa: AIGIGQGVGETQY
d_call: TRBD1; clone_size: .; j_call: TRBJ2-7; v_call: TRBV4-3; cdr3_aa: ASSQLGQGYEQY
d_call: .; clone_size: .; j_call: TRBJ1-5; v_call: TRBV10-3; cdr3_aa: AISSGDQPQH
d_call: TRBD2; clone_size: .; j_call: TRBJ2-1; v_call: TRBV4-1; cdr3_aa: ASNPIAGKTYNEQF
d_call: TRBD2; clone_size: few; j_call: TRBJ2-1; v_call: TRBV6-4; cdr3_aa: ASSDSAGGPNEQF
d_call: TRBD1; clone_size: few; j_call: TRBJ2-7; v_call: TRBV6-5; cdr3_aa: ASSSKHRGYEQY
d_call: .; clone_size: .; j_call: TRBJ2-7; v_call: TRBV3-1/TRBV3-2; cdr3_aa: ASSQDTTSYEQY
d_call: TRBD2; clone_size: once; j_call: TRBJ2-5; v_call: TRBV29-1; cdr3_aa: SVGTTLRETQY
d_call: .; clone_size: .; j_call: TRBJ1-2; v_call: TRBV27; cdr3_aa: ASSLTGHNYGYT
d_call: .; clone_size: .; j_call: TRBJ2-7; v_call: TRBV2; cdr3_aa: ASLRTGVSYEQY
d_call: .; clone_size: .; j_call: TRBJ2-5; v_call: TRBV2; cdr3_aa: ASSKEGSKDETQY
d_call: TRBD2; clone_size: .; j_call: TRBJ2-3; v_call: TRBV7-2; cdr3_aa: ASSRPSGTHTDTQY
d_call: TRBD2; clone_size: .; j_call: TRBJ2-3; v_call: TRBV5-1; cdr3_aa: ASSLLREGRTDTQY
d_call: .; clone_size: few; j_call: TRBJ2-2; v_call: TRBV6-5; cdr3_aa: ASNPRGTGELF
d_call: TRBD1; clone_size: .; j_call: TRBJ2-1; v_call: TRBV28; cdr3_aa: ASSSQFWDRDLDEQF
d_call: .; clone_size: .; j_call: TRBJ2-5; v_call: TRBV4-2; cdr3_aa: ASSQSTGPAGETQY
d_call: TRBD1; clone_size: .; j_call: TRBJ2-5; v_call: TRBV10-3; cdr3_aa: AISDVTGGGETQY
d_call: .; clone_size: .; j_call: TRBJ2-1; v_call: TRBV4-2; cdr3_aa: ASSLSAGEQF
d_call: TRBD1; clone_size: .; j_call: TRBJ1-4; v_call: TRBV4-1; cdr3_aa: ASSQLGQGATTNEKLF
d_call: TRBD1; clone_size: once; j_call: TRBJ2-5; v_call: TRBV7-2; cdr3_aa: ASSLGYIGQGNAETQY
d_call: .; clone_size: .; j_call: TRBJ2-7; v_call: TRBV9; cdr3_aa: ASSVDTLGRGLY
d_call: .; clone_size: .; j_call: TRBJ2-7; v_call: TRBV28; cdr3_aa: ASSLRADEQY